These 13 T cell receptor beta chains originate from one sample sequenced in a study of T cells in Graves' hyperthyroidism and ophthalmopathy. The TCR beta CDR3 regions underwent amplification using RNA transcripts as the source. During a first-round RT-PCR of the TCR CDR3, the HTBI primer set was used. From the multiplex PCR reads, TCRdb called clonotypes with MiXCR, one entry per CDR3 protein. This sample has under 450,000 distinct CDR3 sequences, with roughly 14% found just once. Sample: blood. These TCRs come from a woman aged 18-30 years with Graves' hyperthyroidism.

This clonotype has a count of ten or more. The rearrangement joins TRBV19 to TRBJ1-2; tentative D call: TRBD1 (5 bases). The CDR3 runs 16 residues. The germline gives CDR1 LNHDA, CDR2 SQIVND (reference sequence). Trimming cost V 5 bases and J 1 base, with 17 bases left between them. The CDR3 is CASSALLGRDNYGYTF. The CDR3 DNA sequence: TGTGCCAGTAGTGCCCTTCTGGGACGAGATAACTATGGCTACACCTTC.

This clonotype was seen many times. This chain uses TRBV12-3 or TRBV12-4 with TRBJ2-4, with 9 bases fitting TRBD1. Trimming removed 2 bases from V and 7 bases from J; junction bases left unmatched: 6. The CDR3 length is 15 residues. CDR3 amino acids: CASSLRGQGQNIQYF. As DNA, the CDR3 is TGTGCCAGCAGTTTAAGGGGACAGGGTCAGAACATTCAGTACTTC.

This rearrangement joins TRBV12-3 or TRBV12-4 to TRBJ1-2, with 10 bases identical to TRBD1. Trimming took 3 bases from V and 8 from J; bases not matched to a gene: 6. The CDR3 contains 14 residues. This CDR3 is CASSFGTGVGGYTF. The CDR3 nucleotides read TGTGCCAGCAGTTTCGGGACAGGGGTAGGCGGCTACACCTTC.

This clonotype appeared many times. The chain joins TRBV10-3 to TRBJ2-1; 7 nucleotides line up with TRBD2. V was pared by 4 bases and J by 5 bases, with 5 bases of the junction left unmatched. The CDR3 totals 14 residues. CDR1 ENHRY and CDR2 SYGVKD come from the germline V gene. The CDR3: CAISVEREHNEQFF. CDR3 bases: TGTGCCATCAGTGTAGAGCGGGAACACAATGAGCAGTTCTTC.

This clonotype was seen many times. J is TRBJ2-7 and V is TRBV12-3 or TRBV12-4, with TRBD1 as a possible D gene (5 bases). The V and J ends lost 2 bases and 1 base respectively, with 9 bases between them. The CDR3 loop spans 14 amino acids. The CDR3 nucleotides are TGTGCCAGCAGTTTAAAACAGGAGTCCTACGAGCAGTACTTC. Translation gives CASSLKQESYEQYF.

The table lists this clonotype with many counts. The J gene is TRBJ2-5, the V gene TRBV9, with D unclear. Trimming took off 0 bases at V and 5 bases at J, with 14 bases between the two ends. The CDR3 totals 15 residues. Germline loops: CDR1 SGDLS, CDR2 YYNGEE. CDR3 sequence (DNA): TGTGCCAGCAGCGTAGAGGATAGCCCTGGGGAGACCCAGTACTTC. Its translation: CASSVEDSPGETQYF.

The chain is built from TRBV2 and TRBJ2-1; 10 nucleotides line up with TRBD1. J was trimmed by 8 bases and V by 6 bases; bases with no gene match: 13. Germline lookup yields CDR1 SNHLY and CDR2 FYNNEI. This CDR3 spans 16 amino acids. DNA of the CDR3: TGTGCCAGCAGCCCACCGGGACAGGGGCATGCTCATGAGCAGTTCTTC. It encodes CASSPPGQGHAHEQFF.

In its sample, this clonotype was seen a few times. Given a much more abundant clone one base away, this may be a read error. The V call is TRBV6-1, the J call TRBJ2-2; no clear D. The CDR3 length is 14 residues. V lost 10 bases, J lost 1 base, and 13 bases lay in between. Germline-derived CDR1 and CDR2 are MNHNS and SASEGT. Here the CDR3 reads CANSPDLNTGELFF. CDR3 DNA sequence: TGTGCCAACTCGCCGGACCTGAACACCGGGGAGCTGTTTTTT.

This clonotype occurred many times. The V gene is TRBV5-1, the J gene TRBJ2-5; 7 bases line up with TRBD2. The CDR3 is 13 amino acids. Trimming cost V 5 bases and J 11 bases; bases outside gene matches: 12. In germline, CDR1 is SGHRS, CDR2 YFSETQ. The DNA for the CDR3 is TGCGCCAGCAGAACTGCGGGGGACTCCTTTCAGTACTTC. Protein product: CASRTAGDSFQYF.

This clonotype was seen more than once but under ten times. The CDR3 DNA sequence: TGCGCCAGCAGCCTGTCATCGCGGGAGGCCTACAATGAGCAGTTCTTC. Protein sequence: CASSLSSREAYNEQFF. This chain links TRBV4-1 with TRBJ2-1; 8 nucleotides match TRBD2. The length of the CDR3 is 16 residues. Per germline, CDR1 MGHRA and CDR2 YSYEKL. V lost 4 bases to trimming and J lost 2 bases; unmatched junction nucleotides: 7.

This clonotype was counted many times. V is TRBV7-9 and J is TRBJ2-5; D is tentatively TRBD1 or TRBD2 (6 bases each). The CDR3 consists of 15 residues. From germline, CDR1 is SEHNR and CDR2 FQNEAQ (reference sequence). V was clipped by 4 bases and J by 4 bases, with 16 bases between them. The CDR3 nucleotides read TGTGCCAGCAGCTACCCCCGGGGGCCGGGAGAGACCCAGTACTTC. Its protein product is CASSYPRGPGETQYF.

This clonotype has a handful of counts. The chain employs TRBV7-2 and TRBJ2-7; 12 bases agree with TRBD2. The CDR3 has 15 residues. Trimming at V came to 7 bases and at J to 6 bases, leaving 10 bases not matched to a gene. The germline V gene encodes CDR1 SGHTA and CDR2 FQGNSA. The CDR3 protein is CASTSTSGRMGEQYF. CDR3 DNA sequence: TGTGCCAGCACCTCGACTAGCGGGAGAATGGGCGAGCAGTACTTC.

This clonotype was picked up a small number of times. The chain couples TRBV28 to TRBJ1-3; weak D call: TRBD1 (5 bases). Germline V gene sequence: CDR1 MDHEN, CDR2 SYDVKM. With 5 bases removed from V and 1 base from J, the gap between germline ends came to 6 bases. The CDR3 length is 13 residues. The CDR3 region is CASSGASGNTIYF. The CDR3 DNA follows: TGTGCCAGCAGTGGGGCTTCTGGAAACACCATATATTTT. Based on the CDR3 plus reference TRBV28 and TRBJ1-3, the full variable domain is DVKVTQSSRYLVKRTGEKVFLECVQDMDHENMFWYRQDPGLGLRLIYFSYDVKMKEKGDIPEGYSVSREKKERFSLILESASTNQTSMYLCASSGASGNTIYFGEGSWLTVV.